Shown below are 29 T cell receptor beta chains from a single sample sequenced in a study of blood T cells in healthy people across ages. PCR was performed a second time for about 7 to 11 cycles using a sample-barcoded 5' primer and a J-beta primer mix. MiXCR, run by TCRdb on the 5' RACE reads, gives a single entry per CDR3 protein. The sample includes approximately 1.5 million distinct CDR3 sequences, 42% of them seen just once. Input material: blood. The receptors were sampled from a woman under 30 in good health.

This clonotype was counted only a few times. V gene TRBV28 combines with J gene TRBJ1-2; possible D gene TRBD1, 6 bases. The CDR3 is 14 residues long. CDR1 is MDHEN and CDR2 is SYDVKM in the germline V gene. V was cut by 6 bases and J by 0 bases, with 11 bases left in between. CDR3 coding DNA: TGTGCCAGCAGACGACCAGGGGCTAACTATGGCTACACCTTC. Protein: CASRRPGANYGYTF.

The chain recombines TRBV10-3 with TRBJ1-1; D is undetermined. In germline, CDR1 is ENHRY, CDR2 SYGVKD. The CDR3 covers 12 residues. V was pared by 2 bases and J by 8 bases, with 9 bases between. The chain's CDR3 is CAISEGGGEAFF. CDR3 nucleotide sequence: TGTGCCATCAGTGAGGGAGGAGGCGAAGCTTTCTTT.

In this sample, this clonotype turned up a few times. The CDR3 DNA sequence: TGTGCCAGCAGCTTATCCCTAGCGGGACGGGATGAGCAGTTCTTC. Amino acid sequence: CASSLSLAGRDEQFF. The chain employs TRBV11-3 and TRBJ2-1; TRBD2 aligns across 9 bases. This CDR3 has 15 residues. Looked up from germline, CDR1 is SGHNT and CDR2 is YENEEA. Germline trimming cut 2 bases from V and 8 bases from J; bases unmatched to any gene: 7.

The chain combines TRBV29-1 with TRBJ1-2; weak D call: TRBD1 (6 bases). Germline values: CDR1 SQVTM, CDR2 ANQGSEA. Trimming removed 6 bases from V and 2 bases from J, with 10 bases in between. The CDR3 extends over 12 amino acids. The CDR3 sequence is CSVDSVNYGYTF. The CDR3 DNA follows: TGCAGCGTGGACAGTGTAAACTATGGCTACACCTTC.

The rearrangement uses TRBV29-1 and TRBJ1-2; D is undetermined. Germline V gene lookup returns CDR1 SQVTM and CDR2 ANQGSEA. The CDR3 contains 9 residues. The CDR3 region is CMVDGGYTF. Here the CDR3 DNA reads TGCATGGTCGACGGTGGCTACACCTTC.

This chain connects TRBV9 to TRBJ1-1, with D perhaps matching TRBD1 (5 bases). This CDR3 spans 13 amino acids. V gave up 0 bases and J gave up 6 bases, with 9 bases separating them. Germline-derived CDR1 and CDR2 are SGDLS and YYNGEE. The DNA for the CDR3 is TGTGCCAGCAGCGTAGGAACAGGCGCTGAAGCTTTCTTT. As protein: CASSVGTGAEAFF.

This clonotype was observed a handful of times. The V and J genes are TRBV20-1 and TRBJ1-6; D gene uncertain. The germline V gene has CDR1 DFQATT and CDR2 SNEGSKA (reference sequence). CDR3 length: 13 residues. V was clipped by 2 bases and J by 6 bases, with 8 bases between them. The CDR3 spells CSARPDGNSPLHF. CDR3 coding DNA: TGCAGTGCTAGACCCGACGGTAATTCACCCCTCCACTTT.

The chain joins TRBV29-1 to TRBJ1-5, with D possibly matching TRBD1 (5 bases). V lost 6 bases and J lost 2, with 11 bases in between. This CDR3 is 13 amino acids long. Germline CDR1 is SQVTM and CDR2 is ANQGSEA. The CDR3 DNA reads TGCAGCGTCTTGTCGGGGCGCAATCAGCCCCAGCATTTT. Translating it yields CSVLSGRNQPQHF.

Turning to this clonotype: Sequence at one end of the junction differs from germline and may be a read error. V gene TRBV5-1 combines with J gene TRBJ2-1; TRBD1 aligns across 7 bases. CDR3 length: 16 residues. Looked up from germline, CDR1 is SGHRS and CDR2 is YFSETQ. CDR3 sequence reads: CASSPSSGQPYNERFF. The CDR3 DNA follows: TGCGCCAGCAGCCCGTCCTCGGGACAGCCCTACAATGAGCGGTTCTTC.

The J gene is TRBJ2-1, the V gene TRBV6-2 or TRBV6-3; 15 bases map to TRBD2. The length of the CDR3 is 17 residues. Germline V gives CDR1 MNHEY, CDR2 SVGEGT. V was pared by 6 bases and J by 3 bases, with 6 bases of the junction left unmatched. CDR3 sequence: CASSLGLAGGHYNEQFF. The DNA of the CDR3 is TGTGCCAGCAGCCTCGGACTAGCGGGAGGGCACTACAATGAGCAGTTCTTC.

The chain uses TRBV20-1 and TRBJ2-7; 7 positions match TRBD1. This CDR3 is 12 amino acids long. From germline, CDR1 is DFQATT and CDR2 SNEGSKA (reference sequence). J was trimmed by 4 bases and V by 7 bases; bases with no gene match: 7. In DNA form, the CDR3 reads TGCAGTGAGGGACAGTCCCGATACGAGCAGTACTTC. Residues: CSEGQSRYEQYF.

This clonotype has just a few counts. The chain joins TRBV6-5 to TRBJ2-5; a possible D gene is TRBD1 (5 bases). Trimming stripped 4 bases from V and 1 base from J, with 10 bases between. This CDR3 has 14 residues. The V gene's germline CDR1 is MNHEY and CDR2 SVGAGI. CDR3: CASSLMQGQETQYF. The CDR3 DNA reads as TGTGCCAGCAGTTTGATGCAGGGCCAAGAGACCCAGTACTTC.

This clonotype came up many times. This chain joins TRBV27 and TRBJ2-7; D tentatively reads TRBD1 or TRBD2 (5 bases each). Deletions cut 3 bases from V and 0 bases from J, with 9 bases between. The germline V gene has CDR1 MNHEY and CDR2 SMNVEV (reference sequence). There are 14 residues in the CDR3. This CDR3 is CASSFAGSSYEQYF. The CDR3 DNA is TGTGCCAGCAGTTTCGCAGGGAGCTCCTACGAGCAGTACTTC.

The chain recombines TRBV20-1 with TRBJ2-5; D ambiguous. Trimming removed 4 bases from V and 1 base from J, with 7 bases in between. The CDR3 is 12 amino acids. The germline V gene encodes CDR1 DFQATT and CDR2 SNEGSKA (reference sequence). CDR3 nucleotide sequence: TGCAGTGCTATGAGGAGCCAAGAGACCCAGTACTTC. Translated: CSAMRSQETQYF.

The CDR3 loop reads CASSQEGVFGSPLHF. CDR3 sequence (DNA): TGTGCCAGCAGCCAAGAGGGGGTCTTCGGGTCACCCCTCCACTTT. V is TRBV3-1 and J is TRBJ1-6; weak D call: TRBD1 (5 bases). The CDR3 spans 15 residues. Germline V gene lookup returns CDR1 LGHDT and CDR2 YNNKEL (reference sequence). The V end was cut by 0 bases, the J end by 10 bases, with 13 bases between.

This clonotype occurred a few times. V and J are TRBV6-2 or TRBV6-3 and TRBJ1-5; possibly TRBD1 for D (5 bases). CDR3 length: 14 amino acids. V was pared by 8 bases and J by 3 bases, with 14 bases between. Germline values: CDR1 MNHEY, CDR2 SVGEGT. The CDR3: CASVGTAINQPQHF. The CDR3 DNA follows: TGTGCCAGCGTTGGGACGGCGATCAATCAGCCCCAGCATTTT.

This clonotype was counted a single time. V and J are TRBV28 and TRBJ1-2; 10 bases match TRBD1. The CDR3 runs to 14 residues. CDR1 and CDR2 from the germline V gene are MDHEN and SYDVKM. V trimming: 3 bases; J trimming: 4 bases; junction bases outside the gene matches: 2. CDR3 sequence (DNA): TGTGCCAGCAGTTTTGGGGACAGGGGCTATGGCTACACCTTC. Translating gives CASSFGDRGYGYTF.

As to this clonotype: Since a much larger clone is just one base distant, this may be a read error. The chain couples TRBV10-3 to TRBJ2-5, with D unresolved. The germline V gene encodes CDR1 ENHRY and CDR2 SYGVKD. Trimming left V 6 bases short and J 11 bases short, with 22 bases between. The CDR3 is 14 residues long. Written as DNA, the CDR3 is TGTGCCATCAGAAAGGGCATGGTTGGGAATGAGCAGTACTTC. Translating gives CAIRKGMVGNEQYF.

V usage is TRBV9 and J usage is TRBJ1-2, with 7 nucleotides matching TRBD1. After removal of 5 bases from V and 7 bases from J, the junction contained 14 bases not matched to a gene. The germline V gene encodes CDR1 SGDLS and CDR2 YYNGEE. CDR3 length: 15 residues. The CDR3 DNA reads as TGTGCCAGCAGTACTTACAGGGGATCCGAGCTTGGCTACACCTTC. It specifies CASSTYRGSELGYTF. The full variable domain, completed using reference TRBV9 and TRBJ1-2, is DSGVTQTPKHLITATGQRVTLRCSPRSGDLSVYWYQQSLDQGLQFLIQYYNGEERAKGNILERFSAQQFPDLHSELNLSSLELGDSALYFCASSTYRGSELGYTFGSGTRLTVV.

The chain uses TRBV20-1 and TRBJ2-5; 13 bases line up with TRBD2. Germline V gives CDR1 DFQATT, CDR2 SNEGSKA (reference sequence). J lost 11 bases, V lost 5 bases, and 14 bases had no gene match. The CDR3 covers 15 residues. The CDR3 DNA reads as TGCAGTGCTGGACTAGCGGGAGTGTCCTACAGTGAGCAGTACTTC. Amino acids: CSAGLAGVSYSEQYF.

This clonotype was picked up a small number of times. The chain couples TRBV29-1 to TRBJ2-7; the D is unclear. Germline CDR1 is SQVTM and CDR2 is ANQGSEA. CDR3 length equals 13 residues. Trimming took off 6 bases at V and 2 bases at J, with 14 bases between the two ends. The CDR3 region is CSVRTRQTYEQYF. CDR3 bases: TGCAGCGTGCGGACCCGACAAACCTACGAGCAGTACTTC.

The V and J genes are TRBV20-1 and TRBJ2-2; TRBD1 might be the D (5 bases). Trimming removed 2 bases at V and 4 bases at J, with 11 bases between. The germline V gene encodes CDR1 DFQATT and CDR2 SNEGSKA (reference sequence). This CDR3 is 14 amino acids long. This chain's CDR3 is CSARQGVSTGELFF. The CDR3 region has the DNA TGCAGTGCTAGACAGGGTGTGAGCACCGGGGAGCTGTTTTTT.

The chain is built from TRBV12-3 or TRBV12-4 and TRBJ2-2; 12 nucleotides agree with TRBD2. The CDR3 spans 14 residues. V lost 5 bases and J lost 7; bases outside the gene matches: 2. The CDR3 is CASSVTSGSGELFF. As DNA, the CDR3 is TGTGCCAGCAGTGTGACTAGCGGGAGCGGGGAGCTGTTTTTT.

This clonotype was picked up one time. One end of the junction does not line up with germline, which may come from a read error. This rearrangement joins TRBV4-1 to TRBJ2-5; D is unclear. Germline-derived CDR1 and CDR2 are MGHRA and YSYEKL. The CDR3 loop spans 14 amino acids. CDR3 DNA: TGCGCCAGCAGGCAAGATAGTTTCCAAGAGGCCCAGTACTTC. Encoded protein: CASRQDSFQEAQYF.

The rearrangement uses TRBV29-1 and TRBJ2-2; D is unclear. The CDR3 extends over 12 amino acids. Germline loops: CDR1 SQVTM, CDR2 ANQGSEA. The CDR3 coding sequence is TGCAGTGTCCGAACCTTGAGGGGGGAGCTGTTTTTT. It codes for CSVRTLRGELFF.

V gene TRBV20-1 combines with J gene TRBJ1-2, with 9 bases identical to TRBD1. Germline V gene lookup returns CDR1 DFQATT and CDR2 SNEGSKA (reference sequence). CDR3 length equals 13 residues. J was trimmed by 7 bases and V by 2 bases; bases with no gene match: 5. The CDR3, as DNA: TGCAGTGCTAGAAAGCGACAGGGGGGTGGCTACACCTTC. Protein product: CSARKRQGGGYTF.

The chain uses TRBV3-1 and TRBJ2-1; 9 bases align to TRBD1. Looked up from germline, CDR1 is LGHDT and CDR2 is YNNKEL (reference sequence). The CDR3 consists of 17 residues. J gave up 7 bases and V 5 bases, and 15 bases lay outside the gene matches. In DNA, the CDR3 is TGTGCCAGCAGCATCCCCCAGCCGGGACAGGGTGTTAATGAGCAGTTCTTC. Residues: CASSIPQPGQGVNEQFF.

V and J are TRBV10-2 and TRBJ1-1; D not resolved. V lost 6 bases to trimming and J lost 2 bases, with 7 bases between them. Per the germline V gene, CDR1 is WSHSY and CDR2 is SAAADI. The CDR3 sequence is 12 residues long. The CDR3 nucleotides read TGCGCCAGCAGGATGGGAAACACTGAAGCTTTCTTT. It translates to CASRMGNTEAFF.

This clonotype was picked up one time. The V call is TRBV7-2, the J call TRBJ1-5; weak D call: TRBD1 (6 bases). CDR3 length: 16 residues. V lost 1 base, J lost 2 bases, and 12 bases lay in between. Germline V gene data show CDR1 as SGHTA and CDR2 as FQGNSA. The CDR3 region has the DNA TGTGCCAGCAGCTTAGGGCGGCAGGGGCGCAATCAGCCCCAGCATTTT. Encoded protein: CASSLGRQGRNQPQHF.